The rows below give T cell receptor beta chains drawn from one sample of a study of blood T cell repertoires in COVID-19. Method: immunoSEQ multiplex PCR; TCRdb's copy keeps in-frame clones and lacks some. The sample yields 200,000 to 300,000 clones, around 88% seen once. The sequencing input was PBMCs or T cells enriched from blood (not recorded which). These receptors originate from a woman aged 40 to 50 with acute COVID-19. The CDR3 runs from the conserved cysteine through the conserved F or W.

J gene,V gene,CDR3 length,CDR3 protein
TRBJ2-2,TRBV30,14,CASAKDTYTGELFF
TRBJ2-1,TRBV5-1,12,CASSLGLAVSVF
TRBJ1-3,TRBV13,16,CASSPGTGGSGNTIYF
TRBJ2-1,TRBV11-3,14,CASSWTESYNEQFF
TRBJ1-4,TRBV5-6,15,CASSFGTTQGEKLFF
TRBJ1-1,TRBV6-5,14,CASSYDVGRGEAFF
TRBJ2-1,TRBV3-1/TRBV3-2,21,CASSQEGPGGSGRAGYNEQFF
TRBJ2-7,TRBV15,16,CATSRDSQRGAYEQYF
TRBJ1-5,TRBV28,14,CASSRDTGNQPQHF
TRBJ1-2,TRBV18,13,CASSRGTGDGYTF
TRBJ2-7,TRBV6-6,13,CASKVGGDYEQYF
TRBJ1-1,TRBV6-1,14,CASSENRGWAEAFF
TRBJ2-2,TRBV18,20,CASSLTLTGLAGKNPGELFF
TRBJ2-1,TRBV19,12,CASKNLGNEQFF
TRBJ1-4,TRBV29-1,13,CSVGQGGDEKLFF
TRBJ1-6,TRBV6-5,14,CASSYGGTNSPLHF
TRBJ2-5,TRBV30,12,CAWKDFEETQYF
TRBJ1-2,TRBV6-5,14,CASSRTGVAVGYTF
TRBJ1-6,TRBV5-1,15,CASSLHGPRDSPLHF
TRBJ2-1,TRBV9,16,CASSGLAWDSYNEQFF
TRBJ2-3,TRBV2,14,CASSYSGGTDTQYF
TRBJ2-2,TRBV4-1,16,CASSQDGQGLPGELFF
TRBJ1-5,TRBV29-1,13,CSVNRGENQPQHF
TRBJ2-2,TRBV5-4,18,CASSPWTSGRGNTGELFF
TRBJ2-5,TRBV2,14,CASSEGLAGETQYF
TRBJ2-2,TRBV6-5,15,CASSPQGPNTGELFF
TRBJ2-7,TRBV3-1/TRBV3-2,20,CASSPLPNRVRHPSSYEQYF
TRBJ1-5,TRBV3-1/TRBV3-2,12,CASSHLNQPQHF
TRBJ2-1,TRBV7-2,18,CASSLAPRGSSSYNEQFF
TRBJ1-5,TRBV12-5,17,CASGLARTGKEDQPQHF
TRBJ1-4,TRBV29-1,13,CSVEDGIGEKLFF
TRBJ2-1,TRBV30,13,CAWSWQGVNEQFF
TRBJ2-1,TRBV27,16,CASSLAGTGNYNEQFF
TRBJ2-5,TRBV4-3,15,CASSPRSGAQETQYF
TRBJ2-1,TRBV7-9,18,CASSLFWRSSGSYNEQFF
TRBJ2-3,TRBV7-8,18,CASSLGAGTIGSTDTQYF
TRBJ2-1,TRBV5-4,15,CASSPGGLSYNEQFF
TRBJ2-1,TRBV24-1,15,CATSESGRSDNEQFF
TRBJ2-3,TRBV7-8,14,CASSDSGVRDTQYF
TRBJ1-5,TRBV19,16,CASKPGQEYSNQPQHF
TRBJ1-1,TRBV3-1/TRBV3-2,14,CASSEGGVDTEAFF
TRBJ2-1,TRBV24-1,15,CATSDPGQGPDEQFF
TRBJ1-3,TRBV19,14,CASSTQGGISTIYF
TRBJ2-7,TRBV12-3/TRBV12-4,13,CASRGFGSYEQYF
TRBJ2-1,TRBV19,16,CASSARGGWSYNEQFF
TRBJ2-6,TRBV25-1,15,CASSEWTSGANVLTF